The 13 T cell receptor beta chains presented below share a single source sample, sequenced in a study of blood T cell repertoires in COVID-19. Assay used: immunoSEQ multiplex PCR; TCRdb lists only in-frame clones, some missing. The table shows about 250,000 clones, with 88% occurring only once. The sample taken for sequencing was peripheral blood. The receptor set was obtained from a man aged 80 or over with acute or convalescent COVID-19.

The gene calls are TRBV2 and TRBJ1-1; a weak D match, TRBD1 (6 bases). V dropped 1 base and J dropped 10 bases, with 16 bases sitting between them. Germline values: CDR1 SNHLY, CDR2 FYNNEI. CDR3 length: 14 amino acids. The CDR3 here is CASSEGRQVGRAFF. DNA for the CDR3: TGTGCCAGCAGTGAAGGGCGACAGGTTGGAAGAGCTTTCTTT.

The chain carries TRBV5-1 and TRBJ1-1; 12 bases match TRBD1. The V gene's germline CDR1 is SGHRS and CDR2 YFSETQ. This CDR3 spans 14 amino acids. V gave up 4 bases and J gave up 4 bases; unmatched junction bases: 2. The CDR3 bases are TGCGCCAGCAGCGGGGGACAGGGGGCCACTGAAGCTTTCTTT. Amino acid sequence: CASSGGQGATEAFF.

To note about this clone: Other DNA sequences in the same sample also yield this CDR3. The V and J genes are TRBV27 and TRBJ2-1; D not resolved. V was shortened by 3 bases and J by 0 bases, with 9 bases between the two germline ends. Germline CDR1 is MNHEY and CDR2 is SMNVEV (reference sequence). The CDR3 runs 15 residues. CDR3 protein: CASSFGTGSYNEQFF. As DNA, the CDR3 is TGTGCCAGCAGTTTTGGAACGGGCTCCTACAATGAGCAGTTCTTC.

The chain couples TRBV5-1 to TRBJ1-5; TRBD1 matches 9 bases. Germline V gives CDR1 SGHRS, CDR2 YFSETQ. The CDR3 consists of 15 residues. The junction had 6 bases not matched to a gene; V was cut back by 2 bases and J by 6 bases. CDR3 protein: CASSLVTGGSQPQHF. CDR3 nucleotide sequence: TGCGCCAGCAGCTTAGTTACAGGGGGCTCTCAGCCCCAGCATTTT.

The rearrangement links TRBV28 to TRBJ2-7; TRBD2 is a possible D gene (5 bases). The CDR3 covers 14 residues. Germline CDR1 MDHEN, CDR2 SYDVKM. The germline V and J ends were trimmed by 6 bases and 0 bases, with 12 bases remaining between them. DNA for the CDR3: TGTGCCAGCAGGACGAGAGGGAGCTCCTACGAGCAGTACTTC. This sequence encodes CASRTRGSSYEQYF.

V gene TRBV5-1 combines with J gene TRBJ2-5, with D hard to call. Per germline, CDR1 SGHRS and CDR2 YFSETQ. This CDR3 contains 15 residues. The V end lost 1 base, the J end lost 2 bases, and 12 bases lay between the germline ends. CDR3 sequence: CASSLFSTEQETQYF. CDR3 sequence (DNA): TGCGCCAGCAGCTTGTTCAGCACAGAACAAGAGACCCAGTACTTC.

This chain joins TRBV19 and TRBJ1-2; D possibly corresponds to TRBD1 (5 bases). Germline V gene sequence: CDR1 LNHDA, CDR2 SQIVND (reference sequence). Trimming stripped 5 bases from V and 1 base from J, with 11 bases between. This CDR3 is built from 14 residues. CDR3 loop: CASSPEQVNYGYTF. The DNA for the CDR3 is TGTGCCAGTAGTCCCGAACAGGTTAACTATGGCTACACCTTC.

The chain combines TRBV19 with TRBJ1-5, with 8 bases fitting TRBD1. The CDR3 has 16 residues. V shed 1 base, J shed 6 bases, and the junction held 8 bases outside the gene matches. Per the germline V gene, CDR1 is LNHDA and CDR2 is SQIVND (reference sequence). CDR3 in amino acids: CASSIGTGSSRQPQHF. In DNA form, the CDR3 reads TGTGCCAGTAGTATAGGGACAGGGTCCTCTCGTCAGCCCCAGCATTTT.

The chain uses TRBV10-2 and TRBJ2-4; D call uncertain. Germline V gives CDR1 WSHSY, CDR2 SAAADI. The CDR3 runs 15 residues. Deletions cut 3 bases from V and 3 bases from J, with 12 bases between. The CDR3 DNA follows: TGCGCCAGCAGTGAAGGCAGGCCTGGCAAAAACATTCAGTACTTC. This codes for CASSEGRPGKNIQYF.

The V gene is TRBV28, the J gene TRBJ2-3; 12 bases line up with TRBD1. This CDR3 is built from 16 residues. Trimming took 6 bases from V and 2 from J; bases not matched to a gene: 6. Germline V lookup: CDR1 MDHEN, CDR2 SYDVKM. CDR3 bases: TGTGCCAGCAGCCACGGGGACAGGGGGCTCACAGATACGCAGTATTTT. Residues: CASSHGDRGLTDTQYF.

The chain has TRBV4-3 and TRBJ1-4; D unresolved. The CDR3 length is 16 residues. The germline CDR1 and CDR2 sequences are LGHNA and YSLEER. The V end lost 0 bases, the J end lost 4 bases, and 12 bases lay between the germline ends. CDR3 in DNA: TGCGCCAGCAGCCAAGAAGGAGGACGGAGTAATGAAAAACTGTTTTTT. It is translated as CASSQEGGRSNEKLFF.

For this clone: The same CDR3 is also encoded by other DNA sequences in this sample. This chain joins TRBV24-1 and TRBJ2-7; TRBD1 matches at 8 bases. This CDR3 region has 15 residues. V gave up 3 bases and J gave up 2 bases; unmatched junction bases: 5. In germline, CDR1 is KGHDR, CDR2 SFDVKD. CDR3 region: CATSDPRDRTYEQYF. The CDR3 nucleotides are TGTGCCACCAGTGATCCCCGGGACAGGACCTACGAGCAGTACTTC.

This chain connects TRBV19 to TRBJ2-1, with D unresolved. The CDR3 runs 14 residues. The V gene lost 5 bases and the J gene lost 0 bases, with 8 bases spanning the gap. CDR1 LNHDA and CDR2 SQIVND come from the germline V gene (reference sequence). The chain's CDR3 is CASSLLSSYNEQFF. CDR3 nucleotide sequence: TGTGCCAGTAGTTTGCTGAGCTCCTACAATGAGCAGTTCTTC.